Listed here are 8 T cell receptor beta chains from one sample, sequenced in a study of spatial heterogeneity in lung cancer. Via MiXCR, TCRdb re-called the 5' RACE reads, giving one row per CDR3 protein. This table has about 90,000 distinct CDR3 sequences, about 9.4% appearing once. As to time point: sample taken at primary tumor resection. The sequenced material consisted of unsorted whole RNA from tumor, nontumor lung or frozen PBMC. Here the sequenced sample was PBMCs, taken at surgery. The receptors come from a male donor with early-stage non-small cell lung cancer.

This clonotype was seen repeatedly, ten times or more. CDR3 bases: TGTGCCAGCAGTTTAGCGGGGTCTTGGGGTTCACCCCTCCACTTT. Translated, it gives CASSLAGSWGSPLHF. V is TRBV12-3 or TRBV12-4 and J is TRBJ1-6; no clear D gene. Trimming took off 0 bases at V and 9 bases at J, with 12 bases between the two ends. The CDR3 has 15 residues.

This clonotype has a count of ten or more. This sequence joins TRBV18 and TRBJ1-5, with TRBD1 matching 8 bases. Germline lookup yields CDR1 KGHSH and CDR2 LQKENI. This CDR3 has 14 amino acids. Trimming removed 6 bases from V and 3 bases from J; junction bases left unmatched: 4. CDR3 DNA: TGTGCCAGCTCCACAGGGGGGACCAATCAGCCCCAGCATTTT. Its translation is CASSTGGTNQPQHF.

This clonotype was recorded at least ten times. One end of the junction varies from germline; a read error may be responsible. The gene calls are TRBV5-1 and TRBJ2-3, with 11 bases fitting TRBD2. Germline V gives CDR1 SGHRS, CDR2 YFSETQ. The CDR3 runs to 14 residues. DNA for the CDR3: TGTGCCAGCAGCTGGACTAGCGGGACAGATACGCAGTATTTT. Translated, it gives CASSWTSGTDTQYF.

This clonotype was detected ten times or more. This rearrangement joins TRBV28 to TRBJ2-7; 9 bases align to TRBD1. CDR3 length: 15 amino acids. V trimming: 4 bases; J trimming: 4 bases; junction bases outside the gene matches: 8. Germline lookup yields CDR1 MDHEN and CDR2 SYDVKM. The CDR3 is CASSSPDRGRYEQYF. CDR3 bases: TGTGCCAGCAGTTCTCCGGACAGGGGAAGGTACGAGCAGTACTTC.

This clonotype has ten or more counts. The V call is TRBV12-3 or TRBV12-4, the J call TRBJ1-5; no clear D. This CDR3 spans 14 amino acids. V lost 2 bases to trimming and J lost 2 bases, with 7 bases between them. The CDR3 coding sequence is TGTGCCAGCAGTTTAACCGGGGGCAATCAGCCCCAGCATTTT. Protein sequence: CASSLTGGNQPQHF.

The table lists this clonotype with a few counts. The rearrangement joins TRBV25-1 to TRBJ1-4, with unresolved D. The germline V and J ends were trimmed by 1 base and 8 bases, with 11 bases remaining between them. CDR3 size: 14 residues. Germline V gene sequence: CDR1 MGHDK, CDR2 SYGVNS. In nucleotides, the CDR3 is TGTGCCAGCAGTGAATCGAACAGTAGAGAAAAACTGTTTTTT. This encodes CASSESNSREKLFF.

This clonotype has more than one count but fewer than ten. The CDR3 sequence: CASSERDRARGYTF. CDR3 coding DNA: TGTGCCAGCAGTGAACGGGACAGGGCTAGGGGCTACACCTTC. The chain couples TRBV2 to TRBJ1-2; 9 bases agree with TRBD1. Trimming at V came to 2 bases and at J to 8 bases, leaving 6 bases not matched to a gene. The length of the CDR3 is 14 residues. Looked up from germline, CDR1 is SNHLY and CDR2 is FYNNEI.

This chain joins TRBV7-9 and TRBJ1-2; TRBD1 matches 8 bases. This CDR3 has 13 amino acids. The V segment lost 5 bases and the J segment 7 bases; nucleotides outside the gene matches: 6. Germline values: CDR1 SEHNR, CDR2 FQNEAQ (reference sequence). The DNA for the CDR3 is TGTGCCAGCAGCAATCCAGGGGGCCTTGGCTACACCTTC. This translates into CASSNPGGLGYTF.